A single sample gave rise to the 23 T cell receptor beta chains below, sequenced in a study of tumor-infiltrating lymphocytes in primary liver carcinoma. Production of TCR beta cDNA used approximately 0.45 ug total RNA together with a constant-region primer. Three nested multiplex PCR rounds of slightly modified ARM-PCR generated TCR beta libraries. The two initial PCR rounds, nine to eleven cycles each, used TRBV1-TRBV30 forward and C-beta reverse primers. In TCRdb, the multiplex PCR reads were re-called with MiXCR into one record per CDR3 protein. Of under 130,000 distinct CDR3 sequences listed, 80% to 85% are singletons. Total RNA and DNA came together from roughly 20-30 mg of bulk tissue without cell sorting. The sample was liver tumor tissue from sampling region 3. Subset described: tumor region T3, left-lateral pole. The receptors come from a man aged 40-49 years with primary liver carcinoma and hepatitis B virus infection.

As concerns this clonotype: Compared with germline, one end of the junction differs, possibly owing to a read error. The chain couples TRBV14 to TRBJ2-1, with 8 bases matching TRBD1. This CDR3 comprises 15 residues. Germline V CDR1 and CDR2: SGHDN, FVKESK. The CDR3 bases are TGTGCCAGCAGGCAAGTTCGAGCAGGGGGCATTGAGCAGTTTTTC. Its protein is CASRQVRAGGIEQFF.

A word on this clonotype: A read error may produce the germline difference seen at one junction end. The chain is built from TRBV4-2 and TRBJ2-4; D is unresolved. Germline CDR1 LGHNA, CDR2 YNFKEQ. There are 15 residues in the CDR3. The chain's CDR3 is CASSQDEGAKNIQYF. The CDR3 DNA follows: TGTGCCAGCAGCCAAGACGAAGGAGCCAAAAATATTCAGTACTTC.

The rearrangement links TRBV4-1 to TRBJ1-1; 7 nucleotides agree with TRBD1. J lost 4 bases, V lost 5 bases, and 10 bases had no gene match. This CDR3 is built from 15 residues. Germline CDR1 and CDR2: MGHRA and YSYEKL. The CDR3 spells CASSNPDRMSTEAFF. The CDR3 DNA reads TGCGCCAGCAGCAACCCGGACAGGATGAGCACTGAAGCTTTCTTT.

The count of this clonotype is one. In this CDR3 the conserved last residue, phenylalanine or tryptophan, is missing, so a read error is likely. Because the CDR3's place on the DNA is in doubt, the DNA is left out and the CDR3 is given as listed by TCRdb. The genes are TRBV12-3 or TRBV12-4 and TRBJ1-3. The CDR3 spans 15 amino acids, including both terminal residues. CDR3 sequence reads: CASRTAGVSGNTKYI.

This rearrangement joins TRBV28 to TRBJ2-7; weak D call: TRBD2 (6 bases). V shed 5 bases and J shed 5 bases, with 19 bases lying between them. The germline V gene has CDR1 MDHEN and CDR2 SYDVKM. The CDR3 sequence is 15 residues long. CDR3 residues: CASSRAGGPINEQYF. DNA for the CDR3: TGTGCCAGCAGTAGAGCAGGAGGGCCCATAAACGAGCAGTACTTC.

This chain joins TRBV28 and TRBJ2-7, with 10 bases fitting TRBD1. Looked up from germline, CDR1 is MDHEN and CDR2 is SYDVKM. The CDR3 is 17 residues long. After removal of 4 bases from V and 5 bases from J, the junction contained 14 bases not matched to a gene. The CDR3 bases are TGTGCCAGCAGTTACTATTACTGGGACAGGGGCACCCACGAGCAGTACTTC. As protein: CASSYYYWDRGTHEQYF.

This clonotype rates as medium-sized (0.01 to 0.1%). The chain combines TRBV29-1 with TRBJ2-1; 7 bases match TRBD1. CDR1 is SQVTM, CDR2 ANQGSEA, per germline. V was pared by 4 bases and J by 8 bases, with 2 bases of the junction left unmatched. The CDR3 loop spans 11 amino acids. The CDR3 region has the DNA TGCAGCGTTGCTACAGGGGATGAGCAGTTCTTC. Its translation is CSVATGDEQFF.

As regards this clonotype: A read error may produce the germline difference seen at one junction end. The chain has TRBV11-1 and TRBJ1-6; maybe TRBD1 (5 bases). Germline V gene sequence: CDR1 SGHAT, CDR2 FQDESV (reference sequence). This CDR3 comprises 13 residues. This CDR3 is CASSRTLASLLHF. CDR3 in DNA: TGTGCTAGCAGCCGGACACTGGCTTCACTCCTCCACTTT.

Regarding this clonotype: Mismatch with germline at one junction end may stem from a read error. The chain carries TRBV6-5 and TRBJ2-2; 7 nucleotides align to TRBD2. Germline V gene sequence: CDR1 MNHEY, CDR2 SVGAGI. The CDR3 runs 15 residues. The CDR3 here is CASSSLVGGPGELFF. The CDR3 region has the DNA TGTGCCAGCAGTTCCCTAGTGGGAGGGCCCGGAGAGCTGTTTTTT.

This clonotype was found a few times. Being one base from a much bigger clone, this may be a read error. The chain joins TRBV19 to TRBJ2-1, with TRBD2 identical over 9 bases. Losses at the gene ends were 1 base for V and 8 bases for J; bases not matched to a gene: 6. Germline V gives CDR1 LNHDA, CDR2 SQIVND (reference sequence). This CDR3 has 15 amino acids. CDR3 bases: TGTGCCAGTAGTATAGTTAGCGGGGGCCTCGATGAGCAGTTCTTC. Encoded protein: CASSIVSGGLDEQFF.

About this clonotype: The junction differs from germline at one of its ends, possibly a read error. V usage is TRBV29-1 and J usage is TRBJ2-4; D is possibly TRBD2 (5 bases). CDR1 and CDR2 (germline): SQVTM, ANQGSEA. CDR3 length equals 15 residues. The CDR3 spells CSVEVARAAKDIQYF. DNA of the CDR3: TGTAGCGTTGAAGTTGCAAGGGCGGCCAAAGACATTCAGTACTTC.

Concerning this clonotype itself: The junction differs from germline at one of its ends, possibly a read error. The V gene is TRBV4-1, the J gene TRBJ2-6; TRBD1 agrees at 7 bases. The CDR3 is made up of 18 amino acids. Germline V gives CDR1 MGHRA, CDR2 YSYEKL. CDR3 amino acids: CASNQPGQSVGGANVLTF. Written as DNA, the CDR3 is TGCGCCAGCAACCAACCGGGACAGAGTGTCGGAGGGGCCAACGTCCTGACTTTC.

This chain links TRBV29-1 with TRBJ2-7; D remains unclear. This CDR3 spans 17 amino acids. Germline CDR1 is SQVTM and CDR2 is ANQGSEA. CDR3 in amino acids: CSILERFDGPPSYEQYF. The CDR3 DNA is TGCAGTATCCTAGAGCGCTTTGACGGACCCCCCTCCTACGAGCAGTACTTC.

On this clonotype itself: A read error may explain this, as a much larger clone is one base away. The rearrangement links TRBV14 to TRBJ2-2; D might be TRBD1 (6 bases). The CDR3 sequence is 14 residues long. Per the germline V gene, CDR1 is SGHDN and CDR2 is FVKESK. CDR3 in amino acids: CASSQIGDTGELSF. In DNA, the CDR3 is TGTGCCAGCAGCCAAATAGGGGACACCGGGGAGCTGTCTTTT. The complete variable domain, with remaining parts taken from reference TRBV14 and TRBJ2-2, reads EAGVTQFPSHSVIEKGQTVTLRCDPISGHDNLYWYRRVMGKEIKFLLHFVKESKQDESGMPNNRFLAERTGGTYSTLKVQPAELEDSGVYFCASSQIGDTGELSFGEGSRLTVL.

On this clonotype itself: An end of the junction does not agree with germline; a read error may underlie this. V is TRBV4-2 and J is TRBJ2-7; no definite D call. This CDR3 region has 15 residues. Looked up from germline, CDR1 is LGHNA and CDR2 is YNFKEQ. CDR3 in DNA: TGTGCCAGCAGCCAAGATCGGGTGGTAAGCTACGAGCACTACTTC. Its translation: CASSQDRVVSYEHYF.

The chain recombines TRBV5-1 with TRBJ1-1, with TRBD1 as a possible D gene (5 bases). V was clipped by 4 bases and J by 1 base, with 14 bases between them. The CDR3 runs 15 residues. The V gene's germline CDR1 is SGHRS and CDR2 YFSETQ. CDR3 DNA sequence: TGCGCCAGCAGCGAATTAGGGGTAGCGAACACTGAAGCTTTCTTT. Translated, it gives CASSELGVANTEAFF.

In regard to this clonotype: No conserved phenylalanine or tryptophan is present at the end of the CDR3, so a read error is the likely explanation. The chain joins TRBV29-1 to TRBJ2-7, with no clear D. The V end was cut by 4 bases, the J end by 2 bases, with 12 bases between. The V gene's germline CDR1 is SQVTM and CDR2 ANQGSEA. The CDR3 runs 13 residues. The CDR3 loop is CSVALPHAYEQYL. CDR3 DNA sequence: TGCAGCGTTGCCCTCCCACATGCCTACGAGCAGTACCTC.

The chain recombines TRBV5-4 with TRBJ2-7; perhaps TRBD2 as D (5 bases). With 4 bases removed from V and 10 bases from J, the gap between germline ends came to 21 bases. CDR3 length: 14 residues. Germline-derived CDR1 and CDR2 are SGHNT and YYREEE (reference sequence). The CDR3 protein is CASSEADWASEQYF. DNA of the CDR3: TGTGCCAGCAGCGAGGCGGACTGGGCCTCCGAACAGTACTTC.

This clonotype was observed a handful of times. One end of the junction does not line up with germline, which may come from a read error. The chain couples TRBV12-3 or TRBV12-4 to TRBJ2-1; possibly TRBD1 for D (7 bases). The CDR3 is 15 amino acids. As DNA, the CDR3 is TGTACCAGCAGTTTATATAGGAGGGGGCACAATGAGCAGTTCTTC. Encoded protein: CTSSLYRRGHNEQFF.

This rearrangement joins TRBV5-8 to TRBJ1-5; perhaps TRBD2 as D (5 bases). The J call may not be correct, given that the DNA end is closer to TRBJ2-3. This CDR3 contains 15 residues. Per the germline V gene, CDR1 is SGHTS and CDR2 is YDEGEE. CDR3 sequence: CASCSFGGGNQPQYF. CDR3 DNA sequence: TGTGCCAGCTGCTCCTTTGGAGGAGGCAATCAGCCCCAGTATTTT.

This clonotype appeared a single time. The CDR3 ends on some other residue instead of the conserved phenylalanine or tryptophan, so this is likely a read error. The chain combines TRBV29-1 with TRBJ2-5; D unclear. In germline, CDR1 is SQVTM, CDR2 ANQGSEA. The CDR3 runs 15 residues. CDR3 DNA sequence: TGCAGCGTTGAAGGACCCGGGTACTTCCAAGAGGCCCAGTACCTC. Amino acid sequence: CSVEGPGYFQEAQYL.

This rearrangement joins TRBV6-1 to TRBJ2-6; TRBD1 agrees at 7 bases. The CDR3 extends over 18 amino acids. CDR1 and CDR2 (germline): MNHNS, SASEGT. The J segment lost 0 bases and the V segment lost 2 bases, leaving 7 bases of the junction unmatched. CDR3: CASSEYRGTTSGANVLTF. DNA for the CDR3: TGTGCCAGCAGTGAATACAGGGGTACTACCTCTGGGGCCAACGTCCTGACTTTC.

In regard to this clonotype: In this CDR3 the conserved last residue, phenylalanine or tryptophan, is missing, so a read error is likely. The V call is TRBV6-6, the J call TRBJ2-6; D is uncertain. The germline V gene has CDR1 MNHNY and CDR2 SVGAGI (reference sequence). The V end was cut by 6 bases, the J end by 0 bases, with 15 bases between. The CDR3 is 17 amino acids. CDR3 DNA: TGTGCCAGCAGGGTTGGGGATCTATCCTCTGGGGCCAACGTCCTGACTTTA. Translation gives CASRVGDLSSGANVLTL.